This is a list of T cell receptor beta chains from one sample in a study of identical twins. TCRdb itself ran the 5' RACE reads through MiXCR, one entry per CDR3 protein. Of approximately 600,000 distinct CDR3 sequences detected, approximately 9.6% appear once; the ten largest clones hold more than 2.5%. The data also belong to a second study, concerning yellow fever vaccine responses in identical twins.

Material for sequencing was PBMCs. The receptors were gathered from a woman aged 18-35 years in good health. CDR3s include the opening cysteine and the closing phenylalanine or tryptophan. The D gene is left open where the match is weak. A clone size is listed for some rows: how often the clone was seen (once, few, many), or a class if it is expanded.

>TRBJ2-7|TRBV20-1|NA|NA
TGCAGTGCTAGAGATTTGATTGGGGGTCATAGCTCCTACGAGCAGTACTTC
CSARDLIGGHSSYEQYF
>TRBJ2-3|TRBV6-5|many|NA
TGTGCCAGCAGTTACTCGACCGGGGATACGCAGTATTTT
CASSYSTGDTQYF
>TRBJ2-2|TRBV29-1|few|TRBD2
TGCAGCGTTAAGAAGGTTAGGACTAGCGGCTCGAACACCGGGGAGCTGTTTTTT
CSVKKVRTSGSNTGELFF
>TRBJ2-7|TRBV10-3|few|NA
TGTGCCATCAGGATGACCGAATCGGGGGAGCAGTACTTC
CAIRMTESGEQYF
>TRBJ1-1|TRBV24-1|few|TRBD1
TGTGCCACCGGGGACAGCATGAACACTGAAGCTTTCTTT
CATGDSMNTEAFF
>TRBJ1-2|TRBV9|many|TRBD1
TGTGCCAGCAGCGTAGGACAGGGCATTGTGGACTATGGCTACACCTTC
CASSVGQGIVDYGYTF
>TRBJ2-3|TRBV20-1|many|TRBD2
TGCAGTGCTGCCAGCTTTCCACGGGCGGGAGGGAAGGCAGATACGCAGTATTTT
CSAASFPRAGGKADTQYF
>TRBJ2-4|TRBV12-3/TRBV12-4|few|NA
TGTGCCAGCACCACACTTCAGGACCTAAACATTCAGTACTTC
CASTTLQDLNIQYF
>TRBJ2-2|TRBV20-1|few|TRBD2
TGCAGTGCTAGAATGGGGACTAGCTGGTACACCGGGGAGCTGTTTTTT
CSARMGTSWYTGELFF
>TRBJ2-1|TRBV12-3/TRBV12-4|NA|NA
TGTGCCAGCAGCCCAGAGACATCCTCGGGCAATGAGCAGTTCTTC
CASSPETSSGNEQFF
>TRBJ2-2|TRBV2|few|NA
TGTGCCAGCAGTGAAGCTGGAGCGTTCATGAACACCGGGGAGCTGTTTTTT
CASSEAGAFMNTGELFF
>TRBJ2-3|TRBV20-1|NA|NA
TGCAGTGCTGGTAGCCCGGGAGTCCCATCGCAGTATTTT
CSAGSPGVPSQYF
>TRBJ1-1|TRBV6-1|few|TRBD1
TGTGCCAGCAGGGATAGGACAGGGTGGGACACTGAAGCTTTCTTT
CASRDRTGWDTEAFF
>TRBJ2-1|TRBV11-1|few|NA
TGTGCCAGCAGCCGAGGGGGGGAAGGGGCCTACAATGAGCAGTTCTTC
CASSRGGEGAYNEQFF
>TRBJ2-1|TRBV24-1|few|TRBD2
TGTGCCACCAGTGGAAGCGGGGGGTCGAATGAGCAGTTCTTC
CATSGSGGSNEQFF
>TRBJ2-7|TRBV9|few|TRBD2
TGTGCCAGCAGCGCGGGACTAGCGGGGGACTACGAGCAGTACTTC
CASSAGLAGDYEQYF
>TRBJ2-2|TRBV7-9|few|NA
TGTGCCAGCAGCTTATTAAGCCGGGGAGGCACCGGGGAGCTGTTTTTT
CASSLLSRGGTGELFF
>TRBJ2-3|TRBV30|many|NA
TGTGCCTGGAGTGTCTATAGAGATACGCAGTATTTT
CAWSVYRDTQYF
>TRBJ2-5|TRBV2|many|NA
TGTGCCAGCAGTGAAGGCCTGACGTCTATGGAGACCCAGTACTTC
CASSEGLTSMETQYF
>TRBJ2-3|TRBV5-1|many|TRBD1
TGCGCCAGCAGCTTGGAGGGACAGGGAGCAGATACGCAGTATTTT
CASSLEGQGADTQYF
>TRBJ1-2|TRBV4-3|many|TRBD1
TGCGCCAGCAGCCACACAGGGGCCTCGGACTATGGCTACACCTTC
CASSHTGASDYGYTF
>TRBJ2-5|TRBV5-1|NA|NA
TGCGCCAGCAGCTTGGAGCTCTCCTGGGGAGGAGAGACCCAGTACTTC
CASSLELSWGGETQYF
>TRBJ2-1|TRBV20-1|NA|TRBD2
TGCAGTGCTAGACCCCTAGCGGGAGGTTTCGGTGAGCAGTTCTTC
CSARPLAGGFGEQFF
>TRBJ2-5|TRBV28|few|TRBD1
TGTGCCAGCAGTTTTGTGTCAGGGGGCGCTTATATTGAGACCCAGTACTTC
CASSFVSGGAYIETQYF
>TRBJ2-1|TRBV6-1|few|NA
TGTGCCAGCAGCCGCTGGACAGCCAATGAGCAGTTCTTC
CASSRWTANEQFF
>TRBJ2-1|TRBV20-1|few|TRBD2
TGCAAAGCGGGAGGGCCTGGGGATGAGCAGTTCTTC
CKAGGPGDEQFF
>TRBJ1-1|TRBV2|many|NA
TGTGCCAGCAGTGGAGGGTCCACTGAAGCTTTCTTT
CASSGGSTEAFF
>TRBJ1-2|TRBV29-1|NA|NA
TGCAGCGTTGAAGAGGCTGACTATGGCTACACCTTC
CSVEEADYGYTF